The 31 T cell receptor beta chains below were found in one sample sequenced in a study of T-cell memory formation after mild COVID-19. Via MiXCR, TCRdb re-called the 5' RACE reads, giving one row per CDR3 protein. There are about 400,000 distinct CDR3 sequences in the sample; around 15% occur only once, and around a fifth lies in the top ten. Material for sequencing was PBMCs or a T cell subset sorted from them (not recorded which). These receptors all stem from a man aged 18 to 29 who had mild COVID-19 (a few samples of this study predate the infection). Cell type and time point are not known.

At least ten counts were recorded for this clonotype. This chain's CDR3 is CASSLTGGHTYNEQFF. For the CDR3, the DNA is TGTGCCAGCAGTCTCACGGGGGGGCATACCTACAATGAGCAGTTCTTC. The gene calls are TRBV27 and TRBJ2-1, with TRBD2 identical over 8 bases. The V and J ends lost 5 bases and 2 bases, in that order; junction bases with no gene match: 8. The germline gives CDR1 MNHEY, CDR2 SMNVEV (reference sequence). The length of the CDR3 is 16 residues.

The table lists this clonotype with a few counts. The chain couples TRBV12-3 or TRBV12-4 to TRBJ2-5; D might be TRBD2 (6 bases). CDR3 length: 14 residues. Trimming took 7 bases from V and 1 from J, leaving 13 bases between them. DNA for the CDR3: TGTGCCAGCACCCAAAGGGACTTCCAAGAGACCCAGTACTTC. Translated, it gives CASTQRDFQETQYF.

This chain connects TRBV29-1 to TRBJ2-1; 9 nucleotides match TRBD1. The CDR3 is 13 amino acids. The trim removed 7 bases at V and 7 bases at J, leaving 8 bases unmatched. Germline V gene data show CDR1 as SQVTM and CDR2 as ANQGSEA. The DNA of the CDR3 is TGCAGCGGTGACAGGGGGGTCGGAAATGAGCAGTTCTTC. Its protein product is CSGDRGVGNEQFF.

V is TRBV29-1 and J is TRBJ2-1, with TRBD2 matching over 7 bases. J lost 4 bases, V lost 6 bases, and 9 bases had no gene match. Germline V gene lookup returns CDR1 SQVTM and CDR2 ANQGSEA. The length of the CDR3 is 14 residues. CDR3 in DNA: TGCAGCGTCGGGGGGTCCGCCCCGTACAATGAGCAGTTCTTC. It yields the protein CSVGGSAPYNEQFF.

The rearrangement links TRBV7-2 to TRBJ1-2; 7 nucleotides agree with TRBD1. The CDR3 extends over 15 amino acids. Trimming at V came to 5 bases and at J to 0 bases, leaving 6 bases not matched to a gene. Per germline, CDR1 SGHTA and CDR2 FQGNSA. This CDR3 is CASSPQGGTNYGYTF. DNA for the CDR3: TGTGCCAGCAGCCCCCAGGGGGGGACTAACTATGGCTACACCTTC.

This clonotype has only a few counts. The chain joins TRBV29-1 to TRBJ2-2, with 12 bases aligning to TRBD2. The ends lost 6 bases at V and 0 bases at J; junction bases unmatched: 5. Germline CDR1 SQVTM, CDR2 ANQGSEA. CDR3 length equals 16 residues. CDR3 sequence: CSVPTSGGTNTGELFF. CDR3 nucleotide sequence: TGCAGCGTCCCGACTAGCGGGGGTACGAACACCGGGGAGCTGTTTTTT.

Turning to this clonotype: An end of the junction does not agree with germline; a read error may underlie this. This chain connects TRBV5-4 to TRBJ2-1; 8 bases agree with TRBD1. Germline assignment: CDR1 SGHNT and CDR2 YYREEE (reference sequence). The CDR3 contains 15 residues. CDR3: CASSLDRAKYNEQFF. In nucleotides, the CDR3 is TGTGCCAGCAGTTTGGACAGGGCTAAATACAATGAGCAGTTCTTC.

Ten or more counts support this clonotype. The J gene is TRBJ1-2, the V gene TRBV20-1; 7 bases are a match to TRBD1. Looked up from germline, CDR1 is DFQATT and CDR2 is SNEGSKA (reference sequence). The CDR3 is 15 residues long. The V gene end was trimmed by 0 bases and the J gene end by 2 bases; junction bases not matched to a gene: 6. CDR3 sequence reads: CSARDSARGNYGYTF. In DNA form, the CDR3 reads TGCAGTGCTAGAGATTCGGCCAGGGGGAACTATGGCTACACCTTC.

This clonotype was detected many times. The rearrangement links TRBV12-3 or TRBV12-4 to TRBJ2-1; 7 bases line up with TRBD1. CDR3 length: 15 residues. The V segment lost 5 bases and the J segment 2 bases; nucleotides outside the gene matches: 6. Written as DNA, the CDR3 is TGTGCCAGCAGTGTTACCGGGACAGCCTACAATGAGCAGTTCTTC. It encodes CASSVTGTAYNEQFF.

The V gene is TRBV7-8, the J gene TRBJ2-1; 8 positions agree with TRBD2. V shed 3 bases, J shed 11 bases, and the junction held 6 bases outside the gene matches. The CDR3 length is 13 residues. Per the germline V gene, CDR1 is SGHVS and CDR2 is FQNEAQ. DNA for the CDR3: TGTGCCAGCAGCTTGGTATCGGGGGGGAAGCAGTTCTTC. Protein sequence: CASSLVSGGKQFF.

This clonotype was recorded many times. The rearrangement uses TRBV3-1 and TRBJ2-7; perhaps TRBD1 as D (6 bases). CDR1 and CDR2 (germline): LGHDT, YNNKEL (reference sequence). Trimming removed 2 bases from V and 1 base from J, with 15 bases in between. The CDR3 runs to 16 residues. In DNA, the CDR3 is TGTGCCAGCAGCCAATACAATCTCAGGGGATCCTACGAGCAGTACTTC. The encoded protein is CASSQYNLRGSYEQYF.

This clonotype was detected a few times. This chain joins TRBV28 and TRBJ2-7, with D possibly called TRBD1 or TRBD2 (6 bases each). From germline, CDR1 is MDHEN and CDR2 SYDVKM. This CDR3 contains 13 residues. V was shortened by 5 bases and J by 7 bases, with 15 bases between the two germline ends. CDR3 bases: TGTGCCAGCAGTCCCCTAGGGGGGTGGGAGCAGTACGTC. This translates into CASSPLGGWEQYV.

A few counts support this clonotype. The chain couples TRBV9 to TRBJ1-2, with D unclear. CDR1 and CDR2 from the germline V gene are SGDLS and YYNGEE. The CDR3 is 13 residues long. Trimming removed 7 bases at V and 0 bases at J, with 10 bases between. CDR3 amino acids: CASLGSSNYGYTF. As DNA, the CDR3 is TGTGCCAGCCTAGGGTCTTCTAACTATGGCTACACCTTC.

J is TRBJ1-6 and V is TRBV4-3, with D perhaps TRBD1 (6 bases). Germline CDR1 and CDR2: LGHNA and YSLEER. The CDR3 loop spans 15 amino acids. V lost 0 bases, J lost 15 bases, and 18 bases lay in between. CDR3 protein: CASSQDKERGTRLHF. CDR3 nucleotide sequence: TGCGCCAGCAGCCAAGATAAGGAACGCGGGACACGCCTCCACTTT.

This clonotype was picked up a small number of times. The chain has TRBV7-2 and TRBJ2-2, with a possible D match to TRBD2 (5 bases). Trimming pared 4 bases from V and 8 bases from J, leaving 17 bases between. Per germline, CDR1 SGHTA and CDR2 FQGNSA. This CDR3 has 15 amino acids. CDR3 sequence (DNA): TGTGCCAGCAGCTCCCTTAATGACGGAGGTGGGGAGCTGTTTTTT. Amino acids: CASSSLNDGGGELFF.

In nucleotides, the CDR3 is TGCAGCGTGGAAAGGACCGAAAACGGGGCCCAGTACTTC. Its translation: CSVERTENGAQYF. The chain couples TRBV29-1 to TRBJ2-5; tentatively, D is TRBD2 (5 bases). Trimming took off 6 bases at V and 9 bases at J, with 20 bases between the two ends. CDR1 and CDR2 from the germline V gene are SQVTM and ANQGSEA. The CDR3 is 13 residues long.

The chain combines TRBV6-1 with TRBJ1-1; TRBD1 agrees at 11 bases. Germline V CDR1 and CDR2: MNHNS, SASEGT. V was clipped by 4 bases and J by 5 bases; unmatched bases: 3. The length of the CDR3 is 14 residues. The CDR3 nucleotides are TGTGCCAGCAGTGCCTGGGACAGGGGGACTGAAGCTTTCTTT. Protein product: CASSAWDRGTEAFF.

Ten or more counts support this clonotype. The rearrangement joins TRBV6-2 or TRBV6-3 to TRBJ1-4; D call uncertain. The V end was cut by 5 bases, the J end by 6 bases, with 7 bases between. Looked up from germline, CDR1 is MNHEY and CDR2 is SVGEGT. This CDR3 is built from 12 residues. In nucleotides, the CDR3 is TGTGCCAGCAGTCCCGGGGATGAAAAACTGTTTTTT. Translated, it gives CASSPGDEKLFF.

This chain links TRBV2 with TRBJ2-3; D may be TRBD2 (5 bases). CDR1 and CDR2 from the germline V gene are SNHLY and FYNNEI. Trimming removed 3 bases from V and 7 bases from J, with 17 bases in between. This CDR3 region has 15 residues. CDR3 nucleotides: TGTGCCAGCAGTGATGTTTCGTCGCGGGCCCATACGCAGTATTTT. It codes for CASSDVSSRAHTQYF.

In this sample, this clonotype turned up many times. The chain is built from TRBV6-5 and TRBJ1-2; TRBD1 agrees at 7 bases. CDR1 and CDR2 from the germline V gene are MNHEY and SVGAGI. The V gene end was trimmed by 2 bases and the J gene end by 4 bases; junction bases not matched to a gene: 7. The CDR3 sequence is 15 residues long. The CDR3 coding sequence is TGTGCCAGCAGTTACGAGGGGACAGCCACCTATGGCTACACCTTC. Translation: CASSYEGTATYGYTF.

This clonotype was detected only a few times. V is TRBV7-6 and J is TRBJ1-4; no reliable D call. This CDR3 comprises 16 residues. Trimming shortened V by 0 bases and J by 8 bases, and 16 bases separated the two germline ends. The V gene's germline CDR1 is SGHVS and CDR2 FNYEAQ. Here the CDR3 DNA reads TGTGCCAGCAGCTTAGCGGACCCTATCTCGGGCGAAAAACTGTTTTTT. Encoded protein: CASSLADPISGEKLFF.

The table lists this clonotype with a few counts. The chain recombines TRBV5-4 with TRBJ2-1; D not certain. Germline lookup yields CDR1 SGHNT and CDR2 YYREEE (reference sequence). This CDR3 has 15 residues. The V and J ends lost 2 bases and 3 bases respectively, with 12 bases between them. The DNA of the CDR3 is TGTGCCAGCAGCTTCGACTCCTCGTACTACAATGAGCAGTTCTTC. It translates to CASSFDSSYYNEQFF.

The chain employs TRBV20-1 and TRBJ2-7; 12 bases line up with TRBD2. CDR3 length equals 14 residues. Germline CDR1 DFQATT, CDR2 SNEGSKA (reference sequence). V shed 5 bases and J 5 bases; nucleotides not matched to a gene: 7. The CDR3 bases are TGCAGTGCTGAGTCTAGCGGGGGGGCCAACGAGCAGTACTTC. Its translation is CSAESSGGANEQYF.

This clonotype was seen many times. V gene TRBV5-4 combines with J gene TRBJ2-3; 14 nucleotides align to TRBD2. V dropped 5 bases and J dropped 3; count of bases not matched to a gene: 5. The germline gives CDR1 SGHNT, CDR2 YYREEE (reference sequence). This CDR3 has 16 amino acids. Here the CDR3 reads CASSSGLAGVTDTQYF. CDR3 bases: TGTGCCAGCAGTTCGGGACTAGCGGGGGTTACAGATACGCAGTATTTT.

There are a few counts of this clonotype. The rearrangement uses TRBV7-8 and TRBJ2-1; 10 bases map to TRBD2. Germline V gene sequence: CDR1 SGHVS, CDR2 FQNEAQ. V trimming: 5 bases; J trimming: 5 bases; junction bases outside the gene matches: 9. The CDR3 totals 16 residues. This CDR3 reads CASSLSSGGSDNEQFF. The CDR3 coding sequence is TGTGCCAGCAGCCTGAGTAGCGGGGGGTCCGACAATGAGCAGTTCTTC.

The chain recombines TRBV3-1 with TRBJ2-3; D not certain. This CDR3 spans 13 amino acids. V was pared by 1 base and J by 6 bases, with 8 bases between. CDR1 is LGHDT, CDR2 YNNKEL, per germline (reference sequence). The chain's CDR3 is CASSQGLFDTQYF. CDR3 coding DNA: TGTGCCAGCAGCCAAGGGTTGTTTGATACGCAGTATTTT.

The chain combines TRBV20-1 with TRBJ1-4; D is unclear. The CDR3 covers 13 residues. V was cut by 6 bases and J by 6 bases, with 14 bases left in between. Germline CDR1 DFQATT, CDR2 SNEGSKA (reference sequence). In nucleotides, the CDR3 is TGCAGTGCCCCGGTGGGATTGGATGAAAAACTGTTTTTT. It is translated as CSAPVGLDEKLFF.

V is TRBV29-1 and J is TRBJ1-1; D unclear. Germline V CDR1 and CDR2: SQVTM, ANQGSEA. Between the trimmed V and J ends, which lost 0 bases and 10 bases, there was a span of 15 bases. The CDR3 spans 13 residues. This CDR3 is CSVEDLGQARAFF. CDR3 nucleotides: TGCAGCGTTGAAGACCTCGGCCAGGCGCGAGCTTTCTTT.

CDR3 region: CASSQGTYEQYV. The CDR3 coding sequence is TGTGCCAGCAGTCAGGGGACCTACGAGCAGTACGTC. The chain recombines TRBV6-6 with TRBJ2-7; possible D gene TRBD1, 6 bases. Germline CDR1 MNHNY, CDR2 SVGAGI (reference sequence). The CDR3 runs 12 residues. Trimming removed 5 bases from V and 2 bases from J, with 7 bases in between.

This sequence joins TRBV7-2 and TRBJ2-2; no firm D call. Trimming cost V 5 bases and J 5 bases, with 12 bases left between them. This CDR3 has 14 amino acids. CDR1 and CDR2 from the germline V gene are SGHTA and FQGNSA. The CDR3 sequence is CASSPDRWTGELFF. The CDR3 DNA reads as TGTGCCAGCAGCCCGGACCGTTGGACCGGGGAGCTGTTTTTT. Full variable domain (missing parts from reference TRBV7-2 and TRBJ2-2): GAGVSQSPSNKVTEKGKDVELRCDPISGHTALYWYRQSLGQGLEFLIYFQGNSAPDKSGLPSDRFSAERTGGSVSTLTIQRTQQEDSAVYLCASSPDRWTGELFFGEGSRLTVL.

This chain joins TRBV2 and TRBJ2-1; D may be TRBD1 (6 bases). This CDR3 spans 13 amino acids. The V and J ends lost 3 bases and 8 bases respectively, with 11 bases between them. The V gene's germline CDR1 is SNHLY and CDR2 FYNNEI. CDR3 DNA: TGTGCCAGCAGTGACACAGGGATCGATGAGCAGTTCTTC. As protein: CASSDTGIDEQFF.